Below are 9 T cell receptor beta chains sequenced from a single sample in a study of CD8 T cells in ankylosing spondylitis. TCRdb itself ran the 5' RACE reads through MiXCR, one entry per CDR3 protein. In the table there are about 64,000 distinct CDR3 sequences, around 6.4% of which are singletons. The sequenced sample consisted of synovial fluid, either unsorted or a sorted T cell fraction (not recorded which). Receptors were obtained from a male donor with ankylosing spondylitis.

This clonotype was observed at least ten times. V usage is TRBV5-1 and J usage is TRBJ2-1; 7 bases align to TRBD2. V was pared by 1 base and J by 8 bases, with 9 bases of the junction left unmatched. From germline, CDR1 is SGHRS and CDR2 YFSETQ. The CDR3 is 15 amino acids. The CDR3 nucleotides are TGCGCCAGCAGCTTGCAGCCGGGAGGAGGGGATGAGCAGTTCTTC. Translating it yields CASSLQPGGGDEQFF. The whole variable domain, remainder taken from reference TRBV5-1 and TRBJ2-1, is KAGVTQTPRYLIKTRGQQVTLSCSPISGHRSVSWYQQTPGQGLQFLFEYFSETQRNKGNFPGRFSGRQFSNSRSEMNVSTLELGDSALYLCASSLQPGGGDEQFFGPGTRLTVL.

This clonotype showed up many times. This chain uses TRBV12-3 or TRBV12-4 with TRBJ2-1; TRBD2 aligns across 10 bases. Losses at the gene ends were 7 bases for V and 10 bases for J; bases not matched to a gene: 13. CDR3 length: 15 amino acids. Here the CDR3 DNA reads TGTGCCAGCAAGAAGGGACTAGCGACAAACGAAGAGCAGTTCTTC. Its protein is CASKKGLATNEEQFF.

Only a few counts were recorded for this clonotype. V gene TRBV11-2 combines with J gene TRBJ2-7; D gene unclear. This CDR3 is built from 13 residues. Trimming stripped 1 base from V and 9 bases from J, with 13 bases between. The germline V gene has CDR1 SGHAT and CDR2 FQNNGV. CDR3 protein: CASSLVSSEWQYF. In DNA, the CDR3 is TGTGCCAGCAGCTTAGTGTCTTCGGAGTGGCAGTACTTC.

This clonotype came up many times. Here the CDR3 reads CSARDATGAYEQYF. In DNA form, the CDR3 reads TGCAGTGCTAGAGACGCGACAGGGGCCTACGAGCAGTACTTC. V is TRBV20-1 and J is TRBJ2-7; TRBD1 aligns across 8 bases. V was clipped by 0 bases and J by 2 bases; unmatched bases: 3. The CDR3 consists of 14 residues. Germline V gene sequence: CDR1 DFQATT, CDR2 SNEGSKA (reference sequence).

This clonotype was picked up a small number of times. The chain carries TRBV5-1 and TRBJ2-3, with TRBD2 as a possible D gene (6 bases). CDR3 size: 14 residues. V lost 4 bases and J 2 bases, leaving 11 bases between the germline ends. Germline CDR1 SGHRS, CDR2 YFSETQ. Written as DNA, the CDR3 is TGCGCCAGCAGCGCGGGACTTTCCACAGATACGCAGTATTTT. Protein: CASSAGLSTDTQYF.

This clonotype was detected many times. It is unclear where the CDR3 begins or ends on the DNA, so no DNA is shown, and the CDR3 is as TCRdb lists it. This rearrangement joins TRBV28 to TRBJ2-3; the table names TRBD2, a call not compared with the DNA. The CDR3 is 12 residues long, counting both termini. Germline CDR1 reads MDHEN; CDR2 reads SYDVKM. CDR3 protein: CASSFGSGTRYF.

The gene calls are TRBV4-3 and TRBJ2-4; 12 bases are shared with TRBD1. The CDR3 is 14 amino acids. The V and J ends lost 4 bases and 8 bases, in that order; junction bases with no gene match: 3. From germline, CDR1 is LGHNA and CDR2 YSLEER. The CDR3 here is CASSRGQGAHIQYF. CDR3 DNA: TGCGCCAGCAGCCGGGGACAGGGGGCCCACATTCAGTACTTC.

This clonotype has just a few counts. This chain uses TRBV11-2 with TRBJ2-5; D is possibly TRBD2 (6 bases). With 2 bases removed from V and 1 base from J, the gap between germline ends came to 14 bases. The CDR3 length is 16 residues. Germline assignment: CDR1 SGHAT and CDR2 FQNNGV. Here the CDR3 DNA reads TGTGCCAGCAGCTTACGATTCGGGGGAACCCAAGAGACCCAGTACTTC. Translated, it gives CASSLRFGGTQETQYF.

This clonotype has a count of ten or more. This chain links TRBV6-1 with TRBJ2-2; D not resolved. This CDR3 comprises 14 residues. Per germline, CDR1 MNHNS and CDR2 SASEGT. V was pared by 5 bases and J by 2 bases, with 9 bases between. CDR3 sequence: CASSLMVNTGELFF. The DNA for the CDR3 is TGTGCCAGCAGTCTGATGGTAAACACCGGGGAGCTGTTTTTT.